This paragraph covers one TCR beta chain sequence. The data are from a study of blood T cell repertoires in COVID-19. In the study overall: Samples taken during acute and convalescent COVID-19 were collected in the United States, Italy and Spain. The cDNA or gDNA used as material had been derived from T cells, B-cell-depleted T cells, or PBMCs.

In the source study's methods: Quantification of nucleated cells was approximated via reference gene primer amplification. Using immunoSEQ multiplex PCR, the repertoire was profiled, and TCRdb retains in-frame clones only, with some absent. From that table come the V and J calls and clone size; the DNA was used to work out D and trimming. Of fewer than 150,000 clones in the sample, 77% are singletons; the top ten hold about 18%. Per germline, CDR1 MNHEY and CDR2 SVGAGI. This CDR3 comprises 14 residues. V shed 0 bases, J shed 3 bases, and the junction held 1 base outside the gene matches. Sequences were obtained from peripheral blood. This chain links TRBV6-5 with TRBJ2-7; 8 positions agree with TRBD1. The clonotype originates from an elderly man with acute or convalescent COVID-19. CDR3 DNA sequence: TGTGCCAGCAGTTACTCCGACAGGGGCTACGAGCAGTACTTC. This encodes CASSYSDRGYEQYF.